These 25 T cell receptor beta chains originate from one sample sequenced in a study of cytomegalovirus exposure and HLA in healthy donors. The PCR was carried out with 60 Vbeta primers and 13 Jbeta primers. Profiling relied on immunoSEQ multiplex PCR, and the TCRdb table lists in-frame clones only, not all of them. The sample carries some 120,000 clones, around 80% recorded once. Sequenced material: PBMCs. The receptors come from a man aged 18-30 years in good health and CMV-seronegative.

In DNA form, the CDR3 reads TGCGCCAGCAGCCAAGATCTGTTACCGGGACTAGCGGGGTTGAATGAGCAGTTCTTC. Its translation is CASSQDLLPGLAGLNEQFF. The V call is TRBV4-3, the J call TRBJ2-1; TRBD2 matches at 13 bases. The V segment lost 0 bases and the J segment 7 bases; nucleotides outside the gene matches: 12. Germline V CDR1 and CDR2: LGHNA, YSLEER. The length of the CDR3 is 19 residues.

This clone was observed a few times. V is TRBV6-6 and J is TRBJ1-3; TRBD1 might be the D (5 bases). Germline values: CDR1 MNHNY, CDR2 SVGAGI (reference sequence). CDR3 length: 15 residues. Trimming removed 2 bases at V and 8 bases at J, with 16 bases between. In nucleotides, the CDR3 is TGTGCCAGCAGTTACCGGCAGGGAAAGATACACACCATATATTTT. It yields the protein CASSYRQGKIHTIYF.

The gene calls are TRBV7-9 and TRBJ1-4; possible D gene TRBD1, 5 bases. CDR1 SEHNR and CDR2 FQNEAQ come from the germline V gene (reference sequence). The length of the CDR3 is 15 residues. V was clipped by 5 bases and J by 5 bases, with 15 bases between them. The chain's CDR3 is CASSPRGGGNEKLFF. The CDR3 nucleotides read TGTGCCAGCAGCCCGCGTGGCGGGGGGAATGAAAAACTGTTTTTT.

The chain joins TRBV18 to TRBJ2-7, with 9 bases aligning to TRBD2. Germline CDR1 reads KGHSH; CDR2 reads LQKENI. The V gene end was trimmed by 4 bases and the J gene end by 2 bases; junction bases not matched to a gene: 6. The CDR3 consists of 15 residues. The CDR3: CASSRGAGGTYEQYF. As DNA, the CDR3 is TGTGCCAGCTCACGAGGAGCGGGAGGAACCTACGAGCAGTACTTC.

CDR3 loop: CASSLERGQGGNSPLHF. The CDR3 DNA reads TGTGCCAGCAGCCTTGAGAGGGGACAGGGGGGAAATTCACCCCTCCACTTT. V and J are TRBV5-4 and TRBJ1-6; 11 bases line up with TRBD1. The CDR3 runs 17 residues. Germline V CDR1 and CDR2: SGHNT, YYREEE (reference sequence). Germline trimming cut 4 bases from V and 7 bases from J; bases unmatched to any gene: 10.

The chain carries TRBV10-3 and TRBJ2-3; 7 bases are shared with TRBD2. Germline V gene lookup returns CDR1 ENHRY and CDR2 SYGVKD. Trimming removed 4 bases from V and 2 bases from J; junction bases left unmatched: 6. CDR3 size: 15 residues. The CDR3 DNA sequence: TGTGCCATCAGTGGCGGGAGCGTATCCACAGATACGCAGTATTTT. Protein: CAISGGSVSTDTQYF.

This clone was found a few times. The rearrangement uses TRBV27 and TRBJ1-2; possible D gene TRBD1, 5 bases. The CDR3 totals 14 residues. The germline V gene encodes CDR1 MNHEY and CDR2 SMNVEV (reference sequence). Trimming removed 6 bases from V and 4 bases from J, with 15 bases in between. The CDR3 spells CASRSRGKAYGYTF. As DNA, the CDR3 is TGTGCCAGCAGGAGTCGGGGGAAGGCCTATGGCTACACCTTC.

The genes are TRBV7-3 and TRBJ2-2, with 7 bases matching TRBD2. V gave up 6 bases and J gave up 2 bases; unmatched junction bases: 6. The CDR3 spans 15 residues. The germline CDR1 and CDR2 sequences are SGHTA and FQGTGA. CDR3 loop: CASRLASGNTGELFF. In DNA, the CDR3 is TGTGCCAGCAGGTTAGCTAGCGGTAACACCGGGGAGCTGTTTTTT.

This clone was seen more than once but under ten times. The chain links TRBV6-4 to TRBJ2-1, with D perhaps TRBD1 (6 bases). CDR1 and CDR2 from the germline V gene are MRHNA and SNTAGT. V lost 8 bases to trimming and J lost 0 bases, with 14 bases between them. The CDR3 is made up of 15 amino acids. The CDR3 DNA sequence: TGTGCCAGCCTAAACGACAGGAGCTCCTACAATGAGCAGTTCTTC. It encodes CASLNDRSSYNEQFF.

This rearrangement joins TRBV27 to TRBJ2-1, with TRBD2 matching over 13 bases. CDR3 size: 15 residues. CDR1 and CDR2 (germline): MNHEY, SMNVEV (reference sequence). Trimming removed 3 bases from V and 10 bases from J; junction bases left unmatched: 6. CDR3 DNA: TGTGCCAGCAGTTTGGGGACTAGCGGGACATGGGAGCAGTTCTTC. Translation gives CASSLGTSGTWEQFF.

The V call is TRBV6-6, the J call TRBJ2-7; D is uncertain. The CDR3 extends over 12 amino acids. V dropped 5 bases and J dropped 4 bases, with 9 bases sitting between them. Germline CDR1 and CDR2: MNHNY and SVGAGI (reference sequence). For the CDR3, the DNA is TGTGCCAGCAGTCCGAGTACTTACGAGCAGTACTTC. This translates into CASSPSTYEQYF.

The rearrangement uses TRBV7-9 and TRBJ2-2, with TRBD1 as a possible D gene (5 bases). This CDR3 has 13 amino acids. Germline V gene lookup returns CDR1 SEHNR and CDR2 FQNEAQ (reference sequence). V was pared by 5 bases and J by 6 bases, with 10 bases between. The CDR3 bases are TGTGCCAGCAGCCGACAGTCGGCCGGGGAGCTGTTTTTT. Residues: CASSRQSAGELFF.

The rearrangement joins TRBV11-2 to TRBJ2-7, with 7 bases that match TRBD1. The CDR3 contains 16 residues. J was trimmed by 3 bases and V by 6 bases; bases with no gene match: 14. Germline CDR1 reads SGHAT; CDR2 reads FQNNGV. The CDR3 nucleotides read TGTGCCAGCAGTTACGAAATATTGGGACAGAGCTACGAGCAGTACTTC. The encoded protein is CASSYEILGQSYEQYF.

The V gene is TRBV5-6, the J gene TRBJ1-2; 9 bases align to TRBD1. The CDR3 is made up of 13 amino acids. The V segment lost 0 bases and the J segment 6 bases; nucleotides outside the gene matches: 0. Germline V gene sequence: CDR1 SGHDT, CDR2 YYEEEE. CDR3 nucleotide sequence: TGTGCCAGCAGCTTGGACAGGGGGCATGGCTACACCTTC. This translates into CASSLDRGHGYTF.

The chain joins TRBV7-2 to TRBJ2-3, with D possibly being TRBD1 (6 bases). The CDR3 is 14 amino acids. Trimming cost V 2 bases and J 3 bases, with 9 bases left between them. CDR1 is SGHTA and CDR2 is FQGNSA in the germline V gene. CDR3 nucleotide sequence: TGTGCCAGCAGCTTAAGTAGGGGGACAGATACGCAGTATTTT. Protein: CASSLSRGTDTQYF.

The chain uses TRBV6-5 and TRBJ1-1, with D perhaps TRBD1 (6 bases). This CDR3 comprises 15 residues. Germline-derived CDR1 and CDR2 are MNHEY and SVGAGI. V was cut by 5 bases and J by 5 bases, with 18 bases left in between. The CDR3 sequence: CASSPRPGVGTEAFF. The CDR3 DNA is TGTGCCAGCAGTCCCCGGCCAGGGGTGGGGACTGAAGCTTTCTTT.

J is TRBJ1-4 and V is TRBV6-5, with a weak D call TRBD1 (6 bases). The germline V gene has CDR1 MNHEY and CDR2 SVGAGI. The CDR3 length is 15 residues. V was trimmed by 2 bases and J by 5 bases, leaving 12 bases between them. CDR3 sequence reads: CASSYVDSQNEKLFF. The CDR3 DNA sequence: TGTGCCAGCAGTTACGTGGACAGCCAAAATGAAAAACTGTTTTTT.

The V gene is TRBV6-5, the J gene TRBJ2-7, with TRBD1 matching over 8 bases. Germline V CDR1 and CDR2: MNHEY, SVGAGI. CDR3 length: 15 residues. V shed 2 bases, J shed 2 bases, and the junction held 5 bases outside the gene matches. The CDR3 DNA reads TGTGCCAGCAGTTACGGACAGGGTCAGGCCTACGAGCAGTACGTC. This translates into CASSYGQGQAYEQYV.

V gene TRBV4-2 combines with J gene TRBJ1-3; 7 bases match TRBD1. With V trimmed by 1 base and J by 0 bases, 6 bases remained unmatched. CDR3 length: 17 residues. Germline V CDR1 and CDR2: LGHNA, YNFKEQ. This CDR3 is CASSQVKGANSGNTIYF. The DNA for the CDR3 is TGTGCCAGCAGCCAAGTAAAGGGGGCTAACTCTGGAAACACCATATATTTT.

This chain connects TRBV9 to TRBJ2-7, with TRBD1 matching 8 bases. The CDR3 sequence is 14 residues long. Germline V gene sequence: CDR1 SGDLS, CDR2 YYNGEE. With V trimmed by 4 bases and J by 1 base, 4 bases remained unmatched. For the CDR3, the DNA is TGTGCCAGCAGCCCCCGGACAGGGTCCTACGAGCAGTACTTC. Its translation is CASSPRTGSYEQYF.

CDR3: CASSLTSGTLIPGELFF. The CDR3 nucleotides are TGTGCCAGCAGCTTAACCTCCGGGACTCTGATCCCGGGGGAGCTGTTTTTT. The rearrangement uses TRBV7-2 and TRBJ2-2; tentative D call: TRBD2 (6 bases). CDR1 is SGHTA and CDR2 is FQGNSA in the germline V gene. The length of the CDR3 is 17 residues. Trimming stripped 2 bases from V and 8 bases from J, with 21 bases between.

The chain is built from TRBV27 and TRBJ2-7, with 7 bases lining up with TRBD1. The CDR3 loop spans 14 amino acids. After removal of 7 bases from V and 3 bases from J, the junction contained 9 bases not matched to a gene. Germline CDR1 is MNHEY and CDR2 is SMNVEV (reference sequence). CDR3 protein: CASKTGNSFYEQYF. The CDR3 DNA reads as TGTGCCAGCAAGACAGGGAACAGTTTCTACGAGCAGTACTTC.

As DNA, the CDR3 is TGTGCCAGCAGTGACAGCACCTTAATGTACAATGAGCAGTTCTTC. The encoded protein is CASSDSTLMYNEQFF. The chain links TRBV28 to TRBJ2-1; possibly TRBD1 for D (5 bases). The CDR3 is 15 amino acids. V dropped 5 bases and J dropped 4 bases, with 15 bases sitting between them. CDR1 and CDR2 from the germline V gene are MDHEN and SYDVKM.

The rearrangement links TRBV19 to TRBJ2-7, with TRBD2 identical over 9 bases. V lost 4 bases, J lost 6 bases, and 7 bases stayed unmatched. Germline CDR1 and CDR2: LNHDA and SQIVND (reference sequence). The CDR3 runs 14 residues. The chain's CDR3 is CASSRELAGVEQYF. In nucleotides, the CDR3 is TGTGCCAGTAGTAGGGAATTAGCGGGAGTCGAGCAGTACTTC. Looking up the rest from reference TRBV19 and TRBJ2-7 gives the full variable domain: DGGITQSPKYLFRKEGQNVTLSCEQNLNHDAMYWYRQDPGQGLRLIYYSQIVNDFQKGDIAEGYSVSREKKESFPLTVTSAQKNPTAFYLCASSRELAGVEQYFGPGTRLTVT.

The chain is built from TRBV15 and TRBJ2-1; no clear D. This CDR3 region has 12 residues. CDR1 is LNHNV and CDR2 is YYDKDF in the germline V gene (reference sequence). Trimming cost V 1 base and J 10 bases, with 8 bases left between them. As DNA, the CDR3 is TGTGCCACCAGCAGAGTGAACTGCGAGCAGTTCTTC. Its translation: CATSRVNCEQFF.